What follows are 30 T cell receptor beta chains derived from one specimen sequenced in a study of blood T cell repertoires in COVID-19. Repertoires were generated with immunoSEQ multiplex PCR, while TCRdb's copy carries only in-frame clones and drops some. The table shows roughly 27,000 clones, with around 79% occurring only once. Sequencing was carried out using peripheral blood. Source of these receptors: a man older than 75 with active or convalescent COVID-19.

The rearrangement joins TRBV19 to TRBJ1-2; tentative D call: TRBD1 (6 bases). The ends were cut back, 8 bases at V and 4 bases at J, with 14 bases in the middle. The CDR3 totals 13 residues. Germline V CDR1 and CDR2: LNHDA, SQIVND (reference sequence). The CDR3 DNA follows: TGTGCCAGTGCCGACAGGCTCCGCTATGGCTACACCTTC. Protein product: CASADRLRYGYTF.

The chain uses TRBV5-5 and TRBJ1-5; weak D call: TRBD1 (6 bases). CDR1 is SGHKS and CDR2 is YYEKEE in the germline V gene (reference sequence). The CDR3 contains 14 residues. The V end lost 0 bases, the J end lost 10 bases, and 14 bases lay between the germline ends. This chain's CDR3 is CASSLGGGSHPQHF. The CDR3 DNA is TGTGCCAGCAGCTTGGGAGGGGGATCTCACCCCCAGCATTTT.

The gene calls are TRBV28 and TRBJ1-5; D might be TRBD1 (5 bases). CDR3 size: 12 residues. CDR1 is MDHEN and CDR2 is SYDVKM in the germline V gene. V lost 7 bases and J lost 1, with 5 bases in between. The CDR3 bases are TGTGCCAGCAACAGGAGCAATCAGCCCCAGCATTTT. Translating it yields CASNRSNQPQHF.

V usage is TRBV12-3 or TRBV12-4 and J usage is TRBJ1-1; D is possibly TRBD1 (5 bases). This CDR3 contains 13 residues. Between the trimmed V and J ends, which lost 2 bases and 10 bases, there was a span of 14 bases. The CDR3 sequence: CASSLSGGPGAFF. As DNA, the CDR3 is TGTGCCAGCAGTTTATCGGGGGGACCTGGAGCTTTCTTT.

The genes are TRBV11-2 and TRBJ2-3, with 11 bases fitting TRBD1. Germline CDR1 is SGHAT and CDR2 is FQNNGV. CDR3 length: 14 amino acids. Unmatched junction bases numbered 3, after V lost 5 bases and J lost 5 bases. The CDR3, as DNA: TGTGCCAGCAGCCGGACAGGGGGCTTAGATACGCAGTATTTT. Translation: CASSRTGGLDTQYF.

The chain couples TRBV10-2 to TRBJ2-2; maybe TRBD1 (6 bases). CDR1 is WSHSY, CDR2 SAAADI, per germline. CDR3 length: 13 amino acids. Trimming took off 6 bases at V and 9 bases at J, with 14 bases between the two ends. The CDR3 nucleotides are TGCGCCAGCAGGGATACAGGGATCAGGGAGCTGTTTTTT. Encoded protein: CASRDTGIRELFF.

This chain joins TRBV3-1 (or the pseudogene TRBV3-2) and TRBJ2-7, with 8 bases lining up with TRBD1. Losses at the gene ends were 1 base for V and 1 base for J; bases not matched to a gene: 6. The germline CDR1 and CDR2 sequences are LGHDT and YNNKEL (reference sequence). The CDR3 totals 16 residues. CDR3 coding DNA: TGTGCCAGCAGCCAAGCCTACCGGGACAGGTCCTACGAGCAGTACTTC. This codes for CASSQAYRDRSYEQYF.

CDR3 nucleotides: TGCGCCAGCAGCCAACTTTTCCCCGGGGGTGGCTACACCTTC. This sequence encodes CASSQLFPGGGYTF. The V gene is TRBV4-1, the J gene TRBJ1-2, with D perhaps TRBD1 (5 bases). The CDR3 is 14 amino acids. Trimming shortened V by 2 bases and J by 7 bases, and 14 bases separated the two germline ends. The V gene's germline CDR1 is MGHRA and CDR2 YSYEKL.

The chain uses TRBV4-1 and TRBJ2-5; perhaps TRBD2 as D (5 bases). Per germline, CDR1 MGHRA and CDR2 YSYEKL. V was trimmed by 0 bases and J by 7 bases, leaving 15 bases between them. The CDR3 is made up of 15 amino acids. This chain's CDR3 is CASSQEVWELRTQYF. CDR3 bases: TGCGCCAGCAGCCAAGAGGTATGGGAGTTACGGACCCAGTACTTC.

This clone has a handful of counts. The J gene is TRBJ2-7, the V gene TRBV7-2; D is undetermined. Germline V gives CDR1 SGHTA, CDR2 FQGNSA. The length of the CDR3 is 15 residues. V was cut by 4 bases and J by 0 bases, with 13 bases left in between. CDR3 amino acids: CASSSYHHFSYEQYF. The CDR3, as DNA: TGTGCCAGCAGCTCCTACCACCATTTCTCCTACGAGCAGTACTTC.

For the CDR3, the DNA is TGCGCCAGCAGCTTATCAGGGACTAGCGGACTAGAGACCCAGTACTTC. Protein: CASSLSGTSGLETQYF. The V and J genes are TRBV5-1 and TRBJ2-5; 11 bases match TRBD2. Germline loops: CDR1 SGHRS, CDR2 YFSETQ. This CDR3 contains 16 residues. V was clipped by 2 bases and J by 4 bases; unmatched bases: 7.

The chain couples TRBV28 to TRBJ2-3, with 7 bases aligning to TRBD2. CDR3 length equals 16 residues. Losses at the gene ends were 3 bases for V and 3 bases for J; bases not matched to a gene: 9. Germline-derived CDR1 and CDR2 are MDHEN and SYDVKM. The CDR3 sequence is CASSFASGLGTDTQYF. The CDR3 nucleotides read TGTGCCAGCAGTTTTGCTAGCGGCTTGGGAACAGATACGCAGTATTTT.

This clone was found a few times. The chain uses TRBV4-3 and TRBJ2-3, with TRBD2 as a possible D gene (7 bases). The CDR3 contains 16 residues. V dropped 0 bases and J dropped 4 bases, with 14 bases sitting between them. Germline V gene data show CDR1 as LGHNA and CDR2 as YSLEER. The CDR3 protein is CASSQERGGAPDTQYF. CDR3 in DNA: TGCGCCAGCAGCCAAGAGAGGGGGGGGGCCCCAGATACGCAGTATTTT.

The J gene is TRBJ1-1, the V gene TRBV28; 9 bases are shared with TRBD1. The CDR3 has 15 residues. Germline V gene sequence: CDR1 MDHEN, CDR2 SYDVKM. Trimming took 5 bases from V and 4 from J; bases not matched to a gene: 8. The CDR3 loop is CASSLNRGRGTEAFF. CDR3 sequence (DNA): TGTGCCAGCAGTCTCAACAGGGGGCGAGGCACTGAAGCTTTCTTT.

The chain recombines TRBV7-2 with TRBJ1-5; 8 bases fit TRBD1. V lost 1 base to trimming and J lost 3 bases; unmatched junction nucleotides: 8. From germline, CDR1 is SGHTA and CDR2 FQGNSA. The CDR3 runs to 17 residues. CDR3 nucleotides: TGTGCCAGCAGCTTAGGCGTAGGGACAGGCTACAATCAGCCCCAGCATTTT. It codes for CASSLGVGTGYNQPQHF.

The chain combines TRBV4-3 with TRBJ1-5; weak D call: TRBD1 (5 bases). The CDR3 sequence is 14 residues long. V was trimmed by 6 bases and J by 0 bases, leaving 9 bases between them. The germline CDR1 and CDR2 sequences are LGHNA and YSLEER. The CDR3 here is CASSQGYSNQPQHF. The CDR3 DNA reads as TGCGCCAGCAGTCAGGGTTATAGCAATCAGCCCCAGCATTTT.

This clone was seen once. CDR3: CASSLDGSGKNIQYF. In DNA, the CDR3 is TGTGCCAGCAGCTTGGACGGGAGTGGCAAAAACATTCAGTACTTC. The V and J genes are TRBV5-4 and TRBJ2-4; perhaps TRBD2 as D (6 bases). CDR1 SGHNT and CDR2 YYREEE come from the germline V gene (reference sequence). Trimming left V 0 bases short and J 3 bases short, with 10 bases between. The CDR3 contains 15 residues.

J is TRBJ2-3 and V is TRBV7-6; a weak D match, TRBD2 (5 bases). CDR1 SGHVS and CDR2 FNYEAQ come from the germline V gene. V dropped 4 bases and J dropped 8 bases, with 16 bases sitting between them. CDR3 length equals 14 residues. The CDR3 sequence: CASSCDKGDGTQYF. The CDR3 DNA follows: TGTGCCAGCAGCTGTGACAAGGGAGACGGTACGCAGTATTTT.

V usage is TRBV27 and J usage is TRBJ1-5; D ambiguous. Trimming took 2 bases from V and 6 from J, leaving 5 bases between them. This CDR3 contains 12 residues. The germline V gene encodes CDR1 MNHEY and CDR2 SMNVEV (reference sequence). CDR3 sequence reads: CASSLRGQPQHF. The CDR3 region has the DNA TGTGCCAGCAGTTTACGAGGTCAGCCCCAGCATTTT.

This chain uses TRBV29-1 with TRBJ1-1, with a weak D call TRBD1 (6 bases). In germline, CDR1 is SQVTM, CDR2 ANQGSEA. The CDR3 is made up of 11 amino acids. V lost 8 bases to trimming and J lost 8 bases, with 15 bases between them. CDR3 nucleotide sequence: TGCAGCACTCAAACCGGGACAGAAGCTTTCTTT. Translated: CSTQTGTEAFF.

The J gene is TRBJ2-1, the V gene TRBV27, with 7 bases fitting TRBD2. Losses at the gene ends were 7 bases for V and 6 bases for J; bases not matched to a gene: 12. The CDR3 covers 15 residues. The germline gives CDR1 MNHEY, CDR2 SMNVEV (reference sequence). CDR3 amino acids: CASTPAGEVLNEQFF. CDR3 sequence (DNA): TGTGCCAGCACTCCGGCGGGAGAGGTCCTCAATGAGCAGTTCTTC.

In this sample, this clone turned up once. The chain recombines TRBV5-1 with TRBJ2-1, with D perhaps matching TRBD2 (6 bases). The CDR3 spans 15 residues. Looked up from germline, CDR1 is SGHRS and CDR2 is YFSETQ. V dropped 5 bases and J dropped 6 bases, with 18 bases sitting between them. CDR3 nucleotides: TGCGCCAGCAGAGGTGGGGACTCGGGCCGCAATGAGCAGTTCTTC. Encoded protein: CASRGGDSGRNEQFF.

In nucleotides, the CDR3 is TGCGCCAGCAGCCACTCGGCAGGGGATCTAGCCAAAAACATTCAGTACTTC. Translating it yields CASSHSAGDLAKNIQYF. The chain employs TRBV4-1 and TRBJ2-4; tentatively, D is TRBD1 (6 bases). Trimming took off 3 bases at V and 0 bases at J, with 15 bases between the two ends. Germline CDR1 MGHRA, CDR2 YSYEKL. The CDR3 covers 17 residues.

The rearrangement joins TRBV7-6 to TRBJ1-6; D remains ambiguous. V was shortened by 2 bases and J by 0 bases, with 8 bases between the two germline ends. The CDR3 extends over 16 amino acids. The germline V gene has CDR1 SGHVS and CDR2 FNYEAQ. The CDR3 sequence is CASSLSIGSYNSPLHF. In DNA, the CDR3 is TGTGCCAGCAGCTTAAGCATCGGCTCCTATAATTCACCCCTCCACTTT. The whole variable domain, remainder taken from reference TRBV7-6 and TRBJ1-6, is GAGVSQSPRYKVTKRGQDVALRCDPISGHVSLYWYRQALGQGPEFLTYFNYEAQQDKSGLPNDRFSAERPEGSISTLTIQRTEQRDSAMYRCASSLSIGSYNSPLHFGNGTRLTVT.

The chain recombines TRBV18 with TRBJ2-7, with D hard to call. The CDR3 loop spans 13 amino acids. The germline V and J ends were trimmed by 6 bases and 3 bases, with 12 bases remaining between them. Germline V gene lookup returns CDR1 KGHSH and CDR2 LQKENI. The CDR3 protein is CASSPVPSYEQYF. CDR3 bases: TGTGCCAGCTCTCCGGTCCCGAGCTACGAGCAGTACTTC.

As DNA, the CDR3 is TGTGCCACCAGCGGGGACAATCAGCCCCAGCATTTT. It is translated as CATSGDNQPQHF. V and J are TRBV24-1 and TRBJ1-5; D is unresolved. CDR3 length: 12 amino acids. V lost 7 bases and J 3 bases, leaving 6 bases between the germline ends. CDR1 KGHDR and CDR2 SFDVKD come from the germline V gene.

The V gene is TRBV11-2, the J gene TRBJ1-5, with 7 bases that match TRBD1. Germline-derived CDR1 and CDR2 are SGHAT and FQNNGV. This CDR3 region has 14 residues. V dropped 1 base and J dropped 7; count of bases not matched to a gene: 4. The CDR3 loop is CASSLGTGDQPQHF. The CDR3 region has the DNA TGTGCCAGCAGCTTAGGAACAGGGGACCAGCCCCAGCATTTT.

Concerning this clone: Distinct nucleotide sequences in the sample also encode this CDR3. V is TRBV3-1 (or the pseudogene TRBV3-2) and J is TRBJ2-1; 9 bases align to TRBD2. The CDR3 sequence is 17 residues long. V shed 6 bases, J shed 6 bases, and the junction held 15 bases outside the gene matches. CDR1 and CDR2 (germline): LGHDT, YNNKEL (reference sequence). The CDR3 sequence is CASSQGSGGREGNEQFF. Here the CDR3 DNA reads TGTGCCAGCAGTCAGGGCTCTGGCGGGAGGGAAGGCAATGAGCAGTTCTTC.

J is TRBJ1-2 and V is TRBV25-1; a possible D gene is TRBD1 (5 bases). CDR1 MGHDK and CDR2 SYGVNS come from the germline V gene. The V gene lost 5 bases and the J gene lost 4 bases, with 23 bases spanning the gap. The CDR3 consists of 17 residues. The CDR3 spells CASSSPGGNIPRYGYTF. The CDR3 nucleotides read TGTGCCAGCAGTTCCCCGGGGGGGAATATACCTCGCTATGGCTACACCTTC.

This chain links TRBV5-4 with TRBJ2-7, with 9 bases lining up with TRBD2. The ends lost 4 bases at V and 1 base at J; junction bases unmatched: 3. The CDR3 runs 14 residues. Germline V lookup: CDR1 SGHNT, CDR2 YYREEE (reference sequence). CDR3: CASSPGLASYEQYF. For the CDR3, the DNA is TGTGCCAGCAGCCCGGGACTAGCTTCCTACGAGCAGTACTTC.